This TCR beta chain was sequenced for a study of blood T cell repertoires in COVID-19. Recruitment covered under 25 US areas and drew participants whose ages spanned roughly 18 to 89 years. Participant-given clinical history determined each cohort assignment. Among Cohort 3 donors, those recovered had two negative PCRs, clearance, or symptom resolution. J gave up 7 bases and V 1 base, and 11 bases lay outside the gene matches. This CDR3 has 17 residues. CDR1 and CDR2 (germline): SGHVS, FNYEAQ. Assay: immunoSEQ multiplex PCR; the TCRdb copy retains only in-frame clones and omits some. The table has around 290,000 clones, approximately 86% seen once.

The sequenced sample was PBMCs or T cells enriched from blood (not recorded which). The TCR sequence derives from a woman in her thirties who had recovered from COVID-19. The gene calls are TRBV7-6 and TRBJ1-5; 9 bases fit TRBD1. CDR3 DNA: TGTGCCAGCAGCTTAGGGCCCAACAGGGGGCATAAGCAGCCCCAGCATTTT. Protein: CASSLGPNRGHKQPQHF.